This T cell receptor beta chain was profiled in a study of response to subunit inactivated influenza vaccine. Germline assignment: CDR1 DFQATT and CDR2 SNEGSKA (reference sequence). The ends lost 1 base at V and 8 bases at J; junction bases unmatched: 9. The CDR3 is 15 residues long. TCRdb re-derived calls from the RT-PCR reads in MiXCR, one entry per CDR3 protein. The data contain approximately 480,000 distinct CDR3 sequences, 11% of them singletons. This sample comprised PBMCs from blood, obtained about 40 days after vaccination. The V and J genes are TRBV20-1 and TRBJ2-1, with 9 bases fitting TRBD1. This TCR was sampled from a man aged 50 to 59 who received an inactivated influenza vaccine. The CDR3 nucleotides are TGCAGTGCTAGAGGGGGAGGGACAGGGAGATATGAGCAGTTCTTC. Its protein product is CSARGGGTGRYEQFF.